This T cell receptor (beta chain) was found in a study of T-cell memory formation after mild COVID-19. TCRdb recomputed calls from the 5' RACE reads with MiXCR, one row per CDR3 protein. In the table there are roughly 240,000 distinct CDR3 sequences, around 15% of which are singletons. Sequencing was done on a sample of PBMCs or a T cell subset sorted from them (not recorded which). This receptor was taken from a man aged 18 to 30 who had mild COVID-19 (a few samples of this study predate the infection). Cell type and time point are not known.

The CDR3 sequence: CASSLLTDSYNEQFF. The CDR3 DNA is TGTGCCAGCAGTTTATTGACCGACTCCTACAATGAGCAGTTCTTC. V usage is TRBV27 and J usage is TRBJ2-1; D unresolved. From germline, CDR1 is MNHEY and CDR2 SMNVEV (reference sequence). The V gene lost 1 base and the J gene lost 0 bases, with 7 bases spanning the gap. This CDR3 contains 15 residues.